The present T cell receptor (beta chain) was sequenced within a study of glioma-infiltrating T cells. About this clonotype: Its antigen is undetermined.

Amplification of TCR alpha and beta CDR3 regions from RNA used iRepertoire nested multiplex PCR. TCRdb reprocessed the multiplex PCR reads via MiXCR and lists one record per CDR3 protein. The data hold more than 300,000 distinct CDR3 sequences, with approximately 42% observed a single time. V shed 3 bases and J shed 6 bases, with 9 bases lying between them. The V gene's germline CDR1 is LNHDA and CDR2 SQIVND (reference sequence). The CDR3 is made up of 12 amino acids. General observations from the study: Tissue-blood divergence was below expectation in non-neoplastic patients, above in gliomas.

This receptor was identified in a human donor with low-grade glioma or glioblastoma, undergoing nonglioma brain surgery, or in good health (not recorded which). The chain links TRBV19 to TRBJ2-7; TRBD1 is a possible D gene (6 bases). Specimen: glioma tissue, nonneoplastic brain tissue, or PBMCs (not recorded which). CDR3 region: CASSMGRGEQYF. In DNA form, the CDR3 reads TGTGCCAGTAGTATGGGCAGGGGCGAGCAGTACTTC.